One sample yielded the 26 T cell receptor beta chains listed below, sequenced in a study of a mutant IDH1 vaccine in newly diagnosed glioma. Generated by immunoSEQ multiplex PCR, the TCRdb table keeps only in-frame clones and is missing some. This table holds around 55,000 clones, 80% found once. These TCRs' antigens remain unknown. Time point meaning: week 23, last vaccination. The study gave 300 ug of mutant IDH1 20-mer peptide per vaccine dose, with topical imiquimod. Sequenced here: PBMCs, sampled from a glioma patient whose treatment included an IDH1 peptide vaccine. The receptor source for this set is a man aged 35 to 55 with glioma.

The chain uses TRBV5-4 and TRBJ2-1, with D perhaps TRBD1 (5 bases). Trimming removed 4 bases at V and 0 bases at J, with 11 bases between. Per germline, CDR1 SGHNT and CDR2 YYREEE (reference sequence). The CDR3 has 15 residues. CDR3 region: CASSPDKSSYNEQFF. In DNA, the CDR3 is TGTGCCAGCAGCCCGGACAAGAGCTCCTACAATGAGCAGTTCTTC.

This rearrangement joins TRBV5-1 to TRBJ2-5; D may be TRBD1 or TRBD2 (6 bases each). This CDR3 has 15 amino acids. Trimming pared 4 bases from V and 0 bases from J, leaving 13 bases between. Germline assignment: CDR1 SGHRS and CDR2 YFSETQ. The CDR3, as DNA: TGCGCCAGCAGCCGCGGGACATCGTACCAAGAGACCCAGTACTTC. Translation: CASSRGTSYQETQYF.

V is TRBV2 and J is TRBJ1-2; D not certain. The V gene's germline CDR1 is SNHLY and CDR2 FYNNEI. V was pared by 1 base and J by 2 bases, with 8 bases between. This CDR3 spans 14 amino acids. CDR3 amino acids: CASSEGQMNYGYTF. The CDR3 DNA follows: TGTGCCAGCAGTGAAGGTCAGATGAACTATGGCTACACCTTC.

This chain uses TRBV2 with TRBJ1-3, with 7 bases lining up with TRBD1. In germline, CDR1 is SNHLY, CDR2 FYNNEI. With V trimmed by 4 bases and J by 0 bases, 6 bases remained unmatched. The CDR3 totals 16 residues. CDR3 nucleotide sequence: TGTGCCAGCAGTGGCCCTCAGGGGGTCTCTGGAAACACCATATATTTT. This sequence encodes CASSGPQGVSGNTIYF.

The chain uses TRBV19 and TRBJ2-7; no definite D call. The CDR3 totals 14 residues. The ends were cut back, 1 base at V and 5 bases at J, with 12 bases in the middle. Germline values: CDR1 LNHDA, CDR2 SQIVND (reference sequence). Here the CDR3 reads CASSIVLSRDEQYF. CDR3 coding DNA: TGTGCCAGTAGTATAGTTCTGAGTCGGGACGAGCAGTACTTC.

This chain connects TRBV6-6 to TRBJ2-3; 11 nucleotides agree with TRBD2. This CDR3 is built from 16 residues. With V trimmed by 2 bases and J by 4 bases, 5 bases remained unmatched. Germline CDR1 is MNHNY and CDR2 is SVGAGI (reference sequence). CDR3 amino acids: CASSYLIAGGPDTQYF. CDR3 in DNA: TGTGCCAGCAGTTACCTCATAGCGGGGGGGCCAGATACGCAGTATTTT.

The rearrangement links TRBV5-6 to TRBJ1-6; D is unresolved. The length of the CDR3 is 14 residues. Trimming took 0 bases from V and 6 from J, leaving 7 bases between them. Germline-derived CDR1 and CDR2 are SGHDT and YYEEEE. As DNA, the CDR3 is TGTGCCAGCAGCTTGGGAGGAGGTAATTCACCCCTCCACTTT. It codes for CASSLGGGNSPLHF.

This CDR3 reads CASSPPSDREETQYF. DNA of the CDR3: TGTGCCAGCTCACCACCGTCCGACAGAGAAGAGACCCAGTACTTC. V gene TRBV18 combines with J gene TRBJ2-5, with a weak D call TRBD1 (5 bases). Germline V lookup: CDR1 KGHSH, CDR2 LQKENI. Between the trimmed V and J ends, which lost 0 bases and 3 bases, there was a span of 11 bases. The CDR3 covers 15 residues.

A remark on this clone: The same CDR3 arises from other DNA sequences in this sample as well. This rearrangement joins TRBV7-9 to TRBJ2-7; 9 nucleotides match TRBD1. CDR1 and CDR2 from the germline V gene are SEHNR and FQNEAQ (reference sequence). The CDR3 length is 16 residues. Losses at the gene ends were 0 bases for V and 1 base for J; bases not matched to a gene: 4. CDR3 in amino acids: CASSLATGGRSYEQYF. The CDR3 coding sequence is TGTGCCAGCAGCTTAGCGACAGGGGGAAGGTCCTACGAGCAGTACTTC.

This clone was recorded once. DNA for the CDR3: TGTGCCAGCAAGAACAGCCTAGCCAAAAACATTCAGTACTTC. It is translated as CASKNSLAKNIQYF. The gene calls are TRBV2 and TRBJ2-4; unclear D gene. Germline V gene sequence: CDR1 SNHLY, CDR2 FYNNEI. CDR3 length: 14 amino acids. V was clipped by 7 bases and J by 0 bases, with 10 bases between them.

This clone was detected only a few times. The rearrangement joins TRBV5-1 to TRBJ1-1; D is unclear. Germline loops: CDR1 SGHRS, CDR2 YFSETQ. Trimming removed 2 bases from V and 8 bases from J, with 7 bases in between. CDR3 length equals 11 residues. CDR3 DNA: TGCGCCAGCAGCTTTGACCGGGAAGCTTTCTTT. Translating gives CASSFDREAFF.

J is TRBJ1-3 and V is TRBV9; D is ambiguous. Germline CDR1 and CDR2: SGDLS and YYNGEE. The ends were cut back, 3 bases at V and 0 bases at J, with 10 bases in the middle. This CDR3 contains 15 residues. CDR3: CASSEGSLSGNTIYF. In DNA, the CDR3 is TGTGCCAGCAGCGAAGGGAGTCTCTCTGGAAACACCATATATTTT.

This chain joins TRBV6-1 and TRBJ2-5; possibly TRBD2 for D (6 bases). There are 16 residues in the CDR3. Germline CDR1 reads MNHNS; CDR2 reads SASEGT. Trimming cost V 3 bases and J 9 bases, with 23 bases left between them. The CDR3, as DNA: TGTGCCAGCAGTGACAGGGTACAGGTAACCTGGGGGGCCCAGTACTTC. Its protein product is CASSDRVQVTWGAQYF.

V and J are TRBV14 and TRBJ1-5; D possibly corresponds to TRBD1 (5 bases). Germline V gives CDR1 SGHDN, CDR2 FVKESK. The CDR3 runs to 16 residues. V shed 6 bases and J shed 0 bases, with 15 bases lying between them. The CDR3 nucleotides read TGTGCCAGCAGTCACGAGGGGATGTATAGCAATCAGCCCCAGCATTTT. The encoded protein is CASSHEGMYSNQPQHF.

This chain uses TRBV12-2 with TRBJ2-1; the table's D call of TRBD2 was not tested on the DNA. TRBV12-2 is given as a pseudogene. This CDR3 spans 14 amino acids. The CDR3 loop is CASRPGGENNEQFF. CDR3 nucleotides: TGTGCAAGTCGCCCTGGGGGGGAGAACAATGAGCAGTTCTTC.

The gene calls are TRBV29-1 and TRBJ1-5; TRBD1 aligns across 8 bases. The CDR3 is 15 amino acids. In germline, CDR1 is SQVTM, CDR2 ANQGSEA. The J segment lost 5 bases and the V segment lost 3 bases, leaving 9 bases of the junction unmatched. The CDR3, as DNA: TGCAGCGTTGAGGGTAAGACAGGGGTGGATCAGCCCCAGCATTTT. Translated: CSVEGKTGVDQPQHF. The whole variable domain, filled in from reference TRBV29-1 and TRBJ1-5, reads SAVISQKPSRDICQRGTSLTIQCQVDSQVTMMFWYRQQPGQSLTLIATANQGSEATYESGFVIDKFPISRPNLTFSTLTVSNMSPEDSSIYLCSVEGKTGVDQPQHFGDGTRLSIL.

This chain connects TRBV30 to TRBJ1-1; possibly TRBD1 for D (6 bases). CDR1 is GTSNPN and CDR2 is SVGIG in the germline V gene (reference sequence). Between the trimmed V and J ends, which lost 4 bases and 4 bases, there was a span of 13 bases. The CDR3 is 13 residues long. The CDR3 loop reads CAWTIQGGTEAFF. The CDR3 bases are TGTGCCTGGACTATTCAAGGGGGCACTGAAGCTTTCTTT.

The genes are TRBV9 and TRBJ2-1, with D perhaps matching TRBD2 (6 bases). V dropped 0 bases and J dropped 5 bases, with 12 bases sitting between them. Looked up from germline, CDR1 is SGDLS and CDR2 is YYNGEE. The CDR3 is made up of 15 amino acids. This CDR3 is CASSVAGRENNEQFF. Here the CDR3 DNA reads TGTGCCAGCAGCGTAGCCGGACGGGAGAACAATGAGCAGTTCTTC.

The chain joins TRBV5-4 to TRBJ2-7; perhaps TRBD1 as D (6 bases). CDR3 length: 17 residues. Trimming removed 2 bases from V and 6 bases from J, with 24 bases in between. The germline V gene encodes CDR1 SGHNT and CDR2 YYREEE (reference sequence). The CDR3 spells CASSLGPGAQPYGEQYF. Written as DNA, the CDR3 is TGTGCCAGCAGCTTAGGTCCAGGGGCACAGCCCTACGGCGAGCAGTACTTC.

This chain's CDR3 is CASSFGGWSTGELFF. In nucleotides, the CDR3 is TGCGCCAGCAGCTTTGGAGGGTGGTCCACCGGGGAGCTGTTTTTT. The rearrangement links TRBV5-1 to TRBJ2-2; D may be TRBD2 (6 bases). The CDR3 runs to 15 residues. Looked up from germline, CDR1 is SGHRS and CDR2 is YFSETQ. V lost 2 bases, J lost 4 bases, and 12 bases lay in between.

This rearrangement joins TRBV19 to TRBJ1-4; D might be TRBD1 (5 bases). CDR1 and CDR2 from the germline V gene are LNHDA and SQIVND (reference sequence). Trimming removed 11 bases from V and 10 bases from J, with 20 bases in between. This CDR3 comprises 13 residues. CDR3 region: CASQWGLSGKLFF. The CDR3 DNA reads TGTGCCTCCCAGTGGGGACTAAGTGGAAAACTGTTTTTT.

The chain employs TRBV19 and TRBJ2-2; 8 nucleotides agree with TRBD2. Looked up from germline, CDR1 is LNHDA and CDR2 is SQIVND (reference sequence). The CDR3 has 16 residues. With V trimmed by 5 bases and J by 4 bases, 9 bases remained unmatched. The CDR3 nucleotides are TGTGCCAGTAGTCCGGGACGGGGGGGGAGCACCGGGGAGCTGTTTTTT. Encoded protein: CASSPGRGGSTGELFF.

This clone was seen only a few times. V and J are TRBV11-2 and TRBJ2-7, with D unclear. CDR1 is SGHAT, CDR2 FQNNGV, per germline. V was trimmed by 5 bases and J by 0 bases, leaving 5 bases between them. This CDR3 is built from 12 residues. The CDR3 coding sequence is TGTGCCAGCAGCCTAAGCTCCTACGAGCAGTACTTC. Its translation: CASSLSSYEQYF. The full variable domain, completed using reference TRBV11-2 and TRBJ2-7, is EAGVAQSPRYKIIEKRQSVAFWCNPISGHATLYWYQQILGQGPKLLIQFQNNGVVDDSQLPKDRFSAERLKGVDSTLKIQPAKLEDSAVYLCASSLSSYEQYFGPGTRLTVT.

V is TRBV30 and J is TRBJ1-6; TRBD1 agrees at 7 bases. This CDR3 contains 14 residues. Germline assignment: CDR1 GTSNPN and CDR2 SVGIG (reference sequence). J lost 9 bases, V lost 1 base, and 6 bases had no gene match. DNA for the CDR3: TGTGCCTGGAGTGGGGACAGTCGTAGTTCACCCCTCCACTTT. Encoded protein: CAWSGDSRSSPLHF.

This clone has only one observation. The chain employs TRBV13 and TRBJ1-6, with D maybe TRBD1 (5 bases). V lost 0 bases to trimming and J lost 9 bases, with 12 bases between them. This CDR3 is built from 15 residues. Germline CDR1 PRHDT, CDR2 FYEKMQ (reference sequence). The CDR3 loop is CASSLGAGGSSPLHF. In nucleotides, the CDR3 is TGTGCCAGCAGCTTAGGGGCCGGGGGGAGTTCACCCCTCCACTTT. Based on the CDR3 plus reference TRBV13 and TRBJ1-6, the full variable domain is AAGVIQSPRHLIKEKRETATLKCYPIPRHDTVYWYQQGPGQDPQFLISFYEKMQSDKGSIPDRFSAQQFSDYHSELNMSSLELGDSALYFCASSLGAGGSSPLHFGNGTRLTVT.

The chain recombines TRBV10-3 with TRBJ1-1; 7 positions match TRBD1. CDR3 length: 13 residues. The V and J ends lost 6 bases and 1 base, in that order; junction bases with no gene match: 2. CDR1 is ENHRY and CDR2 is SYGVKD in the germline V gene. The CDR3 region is CAIRGTENTEAFF. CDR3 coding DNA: TGTGCCATCAGGGGGACAGAGAACACTGAAGCTTTCTTT.